The clone carrying this T cell receptor (beta chain) was found many times. Its antigen is still unknown. The record originates from a study of T cells in Graves' hyperthyroidism and ophthalmopathy. Study-level points and caveats: A median 6.5 months before onset, the model predicted ophthalmopathy.

The investigators amplified TCR beta CDR3 regions from RNA transcripts. An initial round of RT-PCR targeting the TCR CDR3 relied on the HTBI primer set. MiXCR, run by TCRdb on the multiplex PCR reads, gives a single entry per CDR3 protein. Among roughly 380,000 distinct CDR3 sequences listed, about 20% were seen once. Graves' hyperthyroidism was deemed stable given no ophthalmopathy progression within 18 months. The study enrolled patients aged 18 to 65 with newly diagnosed hyperthyroidism of under 2 months' duration. Patients having uncontrolled infection, another autoimmune disease, pregnancy or lactation were not included. There are 15 residues in the CDR3. Per the germline V gene, CDR1 is LGHNA and CDR2 is YNFKEQ. Trimming left V 0 bases short and J 11 bases short, with 19 bases between.

Sequenced sample: blood. J is TRBJ1-2 and V is TRBV4-2; maybe TRBD1 (6 bases). This clonotype was obtained from a woman aged 18-30 years with Graves' hyperthyroidism. CDR3 region: CASSQEFGLDRLYTF. The CDR3 region has the DNA TGTGCCAGCAGCCAAGAGTTTGGTTTGGACAGACTTTACACCTTC.